The 14 T cell receptor beta chains reported below all come from one sample, sequenced in a study of vaccination effects on CD4 cells after COVID-19. These TCRs are of unknown antigen specificity. Clones were sequenced by immunoSEQ multiplex PCR, and TCRdb holds only the in-frame ones, with some missing. The table has 26,000 or so clones, 78% seen once; the top ten hold roughly a sixth. Pools of viral peptides were used by the ViraFEST assay to expand antigen-specific CD4+ T cells ahead of sequencing. Cultured cells yielded isolated CD4+ T cells after less than 11 days. PCR showed that the person got SARS-CoV-2 infection at some point between March and December 2020. Sequences were derived from CD4+ T cells from PBMCs cultured with HCoV-NL63 spike peptides, sampled before COVID-19 vaccination. Source of these receptors: a human donor who had a prior SARS-CoV-2 infection.

The chain joins TRBV21-1 to TRBJ2-3; the DNA was not compared with TRBD2, the D call given in the table. TRBV21-1 corresponds to a pseudogene. CDR3 length equals 24 residues. Written as DNA, the CDR3 is TGTGCCAGCAGCATTTCCCGGGACAGGGATTCGACTAGCGGGAGGGCCACTAGCACAGATACGCAGTATTTT. Its translation: CASSISRDRDSTSGRATSTDTQYF.

This clone has just one count. The chain joins TRBV5-1 to TRBJ1-4; D unresolved. Trimming took 3 bases from V and 3 from J, leaving 9 bases between them. There are 14 residues in the CDR3. The V gene's germline CDR1 is SGHRS and CDR2 YFSETQ. The CDR3 bases are TGCGCCAGCAGCTCCTCGAGTCCTAATGAAAAACTGTTTTTT. This translates into CASSSSSPNEKLFF.

The chain has TRBV9 and TRBJ1-6, with D perhaps matching TRBD1 (5 bases). Trimming took 0 bases from V and 9 from J, leaving 19 bases between them. Germline V gene lookup returns CDR1 SGDLS and CDR2 YYNGEE. The CDR3 spans 17 residues. CDR3 residues: CASSVGPQRDGISPLHF. CDR3 nucleotide sequence: TGTGCCAGCAGCGTAGGTCCCCAACGGGACGGTATTTCACCCCTCCACTTT.

The rearrangement joins TRBV6-1 to TRBJ1-6; tentatively, D is TRBD1 (6 bases). Trimming removed 3 bases at V and 8 bases at J, with 14 bases between. The CDR3 has 15 residues. Germline CDR1 MNHNS, CDR2 SASEGT. The DNA for the CDR3 is TGTGCCAGCAGTGATTCAGGGGTTGGTGATTCACCCCTCCACTTT. Its translation: CASSDSGVGDSPLHF.

This chain joins TRBV27 and TRBJ2-1, with D perhaps matching TRBD2 (7 bases). This CDR3 comprises 15 residues. Germline V gives CDR1 MNHEY, CDR2 SMNVEV (reference sequence). Trimming stripped 3 bases from V and 6 bases from J, with 15 bases between. The CDR3 DNA reads as TGTGCCAGCAGTTTTTCGGCGGGGGCCCCCAATGAGCAGTTCTTC. Its protein product is CASSFSAGAPNEQFF.

This clone was recorded a few times. V usage is TRBV7-9 and J usage is TRBJ2-7; D remains unclear. The V and J ends lost 8 bases and 5 bases respectively, with 10 bases between them. The CDR3 runs to 11 residues. The germline V gene encodes CDR1 SEHNR and CDR2 FQNEAQ (reference sequence). CDR3 sequence: CASGLFDEQYF. As DNA, the CDR3 is TGTGCCAGCGGGCTATTTGACGAGCAGTACTTC.

The sample holds a few counts of this clone. The chain's CDR3 is CAWRTGVSNYGYTF. CDR3 in DNA: TGTGCCTGGAGAACAGGAGTATCTAACTATGGCTACACCTTC. The V and J genes are TRBV30 and TRBJ1-2; tentative D call: TRBD1 (5 bases). The CDR3 has 14 amino acids. Germline CDR1 and CDR2: GTSNPN and SVGIG (reference sequence). V lost 3 bases and J lost 0, with 11 bases in between.

This clone appeared once. This sequence joins TRBV6-5 and TRBJ1-2; weak D call: TRBD1 (5 bases). Germline V gives CDR1 MNHEY, CDR2 SVGAGI. Deletions cut 5 bases from V and 4 bases from J, with 17 bases between. CDR3 size: 15 residues. CDR3 nucleotide sequence: TGTGCCAGCAGTACAGGTTTCGGGCTCCCCTATGGCTACACCTTC. This codes for CASSTGFGLPYGYTF.

The J gene is TRBJ1-2, the V gene TRBV30; D remains ambiguous. The CDR3 sequence is 13 residues long. CDR1 and CDR2 (germline): GTSNPN, SVGIG (reference sequence). The V gene lost 3 bases and the J gene lost 0 bases, with 8 bases spanning the gap. The CDR3 nucleotides read TGTGCCTGGAGGGTCAGAGCTAACTATGGCTACACCTTC. The encoded protein is CAWRVRANYGYTF.

V and J are TRBV5-4 and TRBJ1-1; 7 bases align to TRBD1. CDR3 length: 12 residues. With 4 bases clipped from V and 8 bases from J, the junction kept 5 bases outside the gene matches. Germline V gene sequence: CDR1 SGHNT, CDR2 YYREEE (reference sequence). CDR3 sequence: CASSQGGPEAFF. DNA for the CDR3: TGTGCCAGCAGCCAGGGGGGGCCAGAAGCTTTCTTT. Drawing the rest from reference TRBV5-4 and TRBJ1-1, the complete variable domain is ETGVTQSPTHLIKTRGQQVTLRCSSQSGHNTVSWYQQALGQGPQFIFQYYREEENGRGNFPPRFSGLQFPNYSSELNVNALELDDSALYLCASSQGGPEAFFGQGTRLTVV.

The rearrangement uses TRBV6-1 and TRBJ1-2; D remains ambiguous. CDR1 and CDR2 (germline): MNHNS, SASEGT. The CDR3 runs 16 residues. V gave up 2 bases and J gave up 5 bases, with 18 bases separating them. DNA for the CDR3: TGTGCCAGCAGTGAAATCGTCGGCACCCGGGGATATGGCTACACCTTC. Protein: CASSEIVGTRGYGYTF.

The chain links TRBV5-1 to TRBJ1-2; D is undetermined. In germline, CDR1 is SGHRS, CDR2 YFSETQ. CDR3 length equals 11 residues. Trimming took off 2 bases at V and 7 bases at J, with 6 bases between the two ends. CDR3 sequence: CASSFRGGYTF. The CDR3 bases are TGCGCCAGCAGCTTCCGAGGTGGCTACACCTTC.

The J gene is TRBJ1-1, the V gene TRBV27; TRBD1 is a possible D gene (5 bases). The V end was cut by 5 bases, the J end by 5 bases, with 18 bases between. The CDR3 has 15 amino acids. Looked up from germline, CDR1 is MNHEY and CDR2 is SMNVEV (reference sequence). The CDR3 region is CASSQRVRVWTEAFF. The CDR3 DNA reads as TGTGCCAGCAGTCAAAGGGTCAGGGTATGGACTGAAGCTTTCTTT.

V usage is TRBV6-6 and J usage is TRBJ2-7, with D hard to call. The CDR3 consists of 13 residues. V lost 0 bases to trimming and J lost 4 bases, with 7 bases between them. Germline values: CDR1 MNHNY, CDR2 SVGAGI (reference sequence). The CDR3, as DNA: TGTGCCAGCAGTTACTCCCTTATTTACGAGCAGTACTTC. Translated: CASSYSLIYEQYF.